This is a list of T cell receptor beta chains from one sample in a study of cytomegalovirus exposure and HLA in healthy donors. Measured with immunoSEQ multiplex PCR; TCRdb has only the in-frame clones, and not every one. The sample contains about 140,000 clones, 73% of which appear only once. The specimen was PBMCs. The receptors were sampled from a woman aged 40 to 50 in good health and CMV-seronegative. The CDR3 runs from the conserved cysteine through the conserved F or W. The order of the fields is clone size, D gene, J gene, V gene, CDR3 DNA, CDR3 protein. D genes are given only for firm matches. Some rows mark clone size as missing; the rest say once, few, many or name a class of expanded clone.

abundance: few
d_gene: NA
j_gene: TRBJ2-2
v_gene: TRBV25-1
CDR3nt: TGTGCCAGCAGTGAATATAAGAGGGACGGGGAGCTGTTTTTT
CDR3aa: CASSEYKRDGELFF

abundance: once
d_gene: NA
j_gene: TRBJ1-2
v_gene: TRBV5-1
CDR3nt: TGCGCCAGCAGCCCAGCGGTCATTAACTATGGCTACACCTTC
CDR3aa: CASSPAVINYGYTF

abundance: NA
d_gene: NA
j_gene: TRBJ1-3
v_gene: TRBV19
CDR3nt: TGTGCCAGTAGTATTGCGGGGAGCTCTGGAAACACCATATATTTT
CDR3aa: CASSIAGSSGNTIYF

abundance: few
d_gene: TRBD2
j_gene: TRBJ2-1
v_gene: TRBV7-3
CDR3nt: TGTGCCAGCAGCTTCGGTAGCGGGGGGCCCAATGAGCAGTTCTTC
CDR3aa: CASSFGSGGPNEQFF

abundance: few
d_gene: NA
j_gene: TRBJ2-2
v_gene: TRBV7-3
CDR3nt: TGTGCCAGCAGCAAGGGGACCGGGGAGCTGTTTTTT
CDR3aa: CASSKGTGELFF

abundance: NA
d_gene: NA
j_gene: TRBJ1-2
v_gene: TRBV6-1
CDR3nt: TGTGCCAGCAGTGAACTTGGCAACTATGGCTACACCTTC
CDR3aa: CASSELGNYGYTF

abundance: NA
d_gene: NA
j_gene: TRBJ1-2
v_gene: TRBV28
CDR3nt: TGTGCCAGCAGTTTAGATTTATCAGGGAATGGCTACACCTTC
CDR3aa: CASSLDLSGNGYTF

abundance: NA
d_gene: NA
j_gene: TRBJ2-1
v_gene: TRBV6-1
CDR3nt: TGTGCCAGCAGCGAGTCAAGAACGGGTGAGCAGTTCTTC
CDR3aa: CASSESRTGEQFF

abundance: few
d_gene: NA
j_gene: TRBJ1-4
v_gene: TRBV2
CDR3nt: TGTGCCAGCAGTGAAGGGGCCTCGGGAAATAATGAAAAACTGTTTTTT
CDR3aa: CASSEGASGNNEKLFF

abundance: NA
d_gene: NA
j_gene: TRBJ1-1
v_gene: TRBV7-9
CDR3nt: TGTGCCAGCACCGCTTACGGCGGTGAAGCTTTCTTT
CDR3aa: CASTAYGGEAFF

abundance: few
d_gene: NA
j_gene: TRBJ2-1
v_gene: TRBV4-1
CDR3nt: TGCGCCAGCAGCCAGGGCTCTTGGGTGGCGAGCGGTGAGCAGTTCTTC
CDR3aa: CASSQGSWVASGEQFF

abundance: few
d_gene: TRBD1
j_gene: TRBJ1-4
v_gene: TRBV4-3
CDR3nt: TGCGCCAGCAGCCAAGATGGCAGGGGGAATGAAAAACTGTTTTTT
CDR3aa: CASSQDGRGNEKLFF

abundance: NA
d_gene: NA
j_gene: TRBJ1-2
v_gene: TRBV6-6
CDR3nt: TGTGCCAGCAGCCAAAACAAGGGAGGTTATGGCTACACCTTC
CDR3aa: CASSQNKGGYGYTF

abundance: NA
d_gene: NA
j_gene: TRBJ1-2
v_gene: TRBV2
CDR3nt: TGTGCCCTAGGGAGGCAGGGAAGTGGCTACACCTTC
CDR3aa: CALGRQGSGYTF

abundance: NA
d_gene: NA
j_gene: TRBJ1-2
v_gene: TRBV28
CDR3nt: TGTGCCAGCAGTTTAACACCTAACTATGGCTACACCTTC
CDR3aa: CASSLTPNYGYTF

abundance: NA
d_gene: TRBD1
j_gene: TRBJ1-1
v_gene: TRBV6-6
CDR3nt: TGTGCCAGCAGTTACACTCGGACAGGGCAGAACACTGAAGCTTTCTTT
CDR3aa: CASSYTRTGQNTEAFF

abundance: NA
d_gene: TRBD2
j_gene: TRBJ2-1
v_gene: TRBV11-3
CDR3nt: TGTGCCAGCAGCTTTGGACTAGCGGGGGGGGATGAGCAGTTCTTC
CDR3aa: CASSFGLAGGDEQFF

abundance: NA
d_gene: NA
j_gene: TRBJ1-2
v_gene: TRBV4-2
CDR3nt: TGTGCCAGCAGCCATCAGGGTTTAACTAACTATGGCTACACCTTC
CDR3aa: CASSHQGLTNYGYTF

abundance: NA
d_gene: NA
j_gene: TRBJ1-1
v_gene: TRBV4-1
CDR3nt: TGCGCCAGCAGCCAAGATCAGGAAACCTGGAACACTGAAGCTTTCTTT
CDR3aa: CASSQDQETWNTEAFF

abundance: NA
d_gene: NA
j_gene: TRBJ2-7
v_gene: TRBV29-1
CDR3nt: TGCAGCGTTGAAGATCCCGACTTGGGGGCCTCCTACGAGCAGTACTTC
CDR3aa: CSVEDPDLGASYEQYF

abundance: NA
d_gene: NA
j_gene: TRBJ2-1
v_gene: TRBV15
CDR3nt: TGTGCCACCAGCAGAGGGAGCGGCTCCTACAATGAGCAGTTCTTC
CDR3aa: CATSRGSGSYNEQFF

abundance: NA
d_gene: NA
j_gene: TRBJ1-6
v_gene: TRBV28
CDR3nt: TGTGCCAGCAGTTTAGACCGACGGGGGGCAGGTTATTATTCACCCCTCCACTTT
CDR3aa: CASSLDRRGAGYYSPLHF

abundance: few
d_gene: TRBD2
j_gene: TRBJ2-1
v_gene: TRBV2
CDR3nt: TGTGCCAGGTCAGGACTAGCTGTCGATGAGCAGTTCTTC
CDR3aa: CARSGLAVDEQFF

abundance: once
d_gene: TRBD2
j_gene: TRBJ2-2
v_gene: TRBV4-1
CDR3nt: TGCGCCAGCAGCCCGCTAGCGGGGGGGATAGCGAACACCGGGGAGCTGTTTTTT
CDR3aa: CASSPLAGGIANTGELFF

abundance: NA
d_gene: TRBD2
j_gene: TRBJ2-2
v_gene: TRBV11-2
CDR3nt: TGTGCCAGCAGCTTAGATCGGCTAGCGGGGGGTCGGACCGGGGAGCTGTTTTTT
CDR3aa: CASSLDRLAGGRTGELFF

abundance: NA
d_gene: NA
j_gene: TRBJ1-3
v_gene: TRBV4-1
CDR3nt: TGCGCCAGCAGCCAAATGGGGGGATCTGGAAACACCATATATTTT
CDR3aa: CASSQMGGSGNTIYF

abundance: NA
d_gene: NA
j_gene: TRBJ1-1
v_gene: TRBV19
CDR3nt: TGTGCCAGTATCGAAACAGGGGAAGCTTTCTTT
CDR3aa: CASIETGEAFF

abundance: NA
d_gene: NA
j_gene: TRBJ2-3
v_gene: TRBV19
CDR3nt: TGTGCCAGTAGTAGGACTTTCACAGATACGCAGTATTTT
CDR3aa: CASSRTFTDTQYF

abundance: NA
d_gene: NA
j_gene: TRBJ1-5
v_gene: TRBV2
CDR3nt: TGTGCCAGCAGTGACGACAGGACGAATCAGCCCCAGCATTTT
CDR3aa: CASSDDRTNQPQHF

abundance: NA
d_gene: TRBD1
j_gene: TRBJ2-5
v_gene: TRBV28
CDR3nt: TGTGCCAGCAGTTTAGGGTGGGACAGACAAGAGACCCAGTACTTC
CDR3aa: CASSLGWDRQETQYF

abundance: NA
d_gene: NA
j_gene: TRBJ1-3
v_gene: TRBV28
CDR3nt: TGTGCCAGCAGACATGAAATCGGGTCTGGAAACACCATATATTTT
CDR3aa: CASRHEIGSGNTIYF

abundance: NA
d_gene: NA
j_gene: TRBJ1-3
v_gene: TRBV19
CDR3nt: TGTGCCAGTAGTCAATTCTCTGGAAACACCATATATTTT
CDR3aa: CASSQFSGNTIYF

abundance: NA
d_gene: NA
j_gene: TRBJ2-1
v_gene: TRBV10-3
CDR3nt: TGTGCCATCAGTGAAAAGGTGGCAGGGGTTATCAATGAGCAGTTCTTC
CDR3aa: CAISEKVAGVINEQFF

abundance: NA
d_gene: TRBD1
j_gene: TRBJ2-6
v_gene: TRBV5-1
CDR3nt: TGCGCCAGCAGCACGACAGGGACTGGGGCCAACGTCCTGACTTTC
CDR3aa: CASSTTGTGANVLTF

abundance: NA
d_gene: TRBD1
j_gene: TRBJ2-5
v_gene: TRBV4-2
CDR3nt: TGTGCCAGCAGCCAAGACCCAGGGACAGAAGAGACCCAGTACTTC
CDR3aa: CASSQDPGTEETQYF

abundance: NA
d_gene: NA
j_gene: TRBJ2-3
v_gene: TRBV4-3
CDR3nt: TGCGCCAGCAGCCAAGATTCTGTCAATTTCGCGTTGGATACGCAGTATTTT
CDR3aa: CASSQDSVNFALDTQYF

abundance: NA
d_gene: NA
j_gene: TRBJ2-1
v_gene: TRBV2
CDR3nt: TGTGCCAGCAGCCAAAGCCCCGTACAGGGGGGGAATGAGCAGTTCTTC
CDR3aa: CASSQSPVQGGNEQFF

abundance: few
d_gene: TRBD1
j_gene: TRBJ2-1
v_gene: TRBV4-3
CDR3nt: TGCGCCAGCAGCCAAGATTATACAGGGGCCAATGAGCAGTTCTTC
CDR3aa: CASSQDYTGANEQFF

abundance: once
d_gene: TRBD2
j_gene: TRBJ2-3
v_gene: TRBV5-1
CDR3nt: TGCGCCAGCAGCAATAGCGGGGGAACAGATACGCAGTATTTT
CDR3aa: CASSNSGGTDTQYF

abundance: NA
d_gene: TRBD1
j_gene: TRBJ1-1
v_gene: TRBV18
CDR3nt: TGTGCCAGCTCACTAGGACAGGGATACACTGAAGCTTTCTTT
CDR3aa: CASSLGQGYTEAFF

abundance: NA
d_gene: TRBD2
j_gene: TRBJ2-5
v_gene: TRBV2
CDR3nt: TGTGCCAGCAAGGCTAGCGGGGGCCAAGAGACCCAGTACTTC
CDR3aa: CASKASGGQETQYF

abundance: NA
d_gene: NA
j_gene: TRBJ1-2
v_gene: TRBV7-9
CDR3nt: TGTTCCAGCAGCTCCCCCAGTCCCTTTGCTAACTATGGCTACACCTTC
CDR3aa: CSSSSPSPFANYGYTF

abundance: once
d_gene: NA
j_gene: TRBJ1-1
v_gene: TRBV9
CDR3nt: TGTGCCAGCAGCGTAGAAAAAGGGGAGAACACTGAAGCTTTCTTT
CDR3aa: CASSVEKGENTEAFF

abundance: NA
d_gene: NA
j_gene: TRBJ2-5
v_gene: TRBV5-5
CDR3nt: TGTGCCAGCAGCTTGGATACGGGAAAGACCCAGTACTTC
CDR3aa: CASSLDTGKTQYF

abundance: NA
d_gene: TRBD2
j_gene: TRBJ2-1
v_gene: TRBV4-2
CDR3nt: TGTGCCAGCAGCCAAGAACTAGCGGGGCTCATACTCTACAATGAGCAGTTCTTC
CDR3aa: CASSQELAGLILYNEQFF

abundance: NA
d_gene: TRBD1
j_gene: TRBJ1-1
v_gene: TRBV4-1
CDR3nt: TGCGCCAGCAGCCCTATTACAGGGGAGACTGAAGCTTTCTTT
CDR3aa: CASSPITGETEAFF

abundance: NA
d_gene: NA
j_gene: TRBJ1-4
v_gene: TRBV29-1
CDR3nt: TGCAGCGTTGACTCGGGGTTGGGTGAAAAACTGTTTTTT
CDR3aa: CSVDSGLGEKLFF

abundance: NA
d_gene: TRBD2
j_gene: TRBJ2-5
v_gene: TRBV9
CDR3nt: TGTGCCAGCAGCGTAGGCACCCTAGCGGGTACGCAAGAGACCCAGTACTTC
CDR3aa: CASSVGTLAGTQETQYF

abundance: NA
d_gene: TRBD1
j_gene: TRBJ1-2
v_gene: TRBV28
CDR3nt: TGTGCCAGCAGGGCGCAACAGGGGGATAAGGGGGGCTACACCTTC
CDR3aa: CASRAQQGDKGGYTF

abundance: NA
d_gene: TRBD2
j_gene: TRBJ2-3
v_gene: TRBV4-1
CDR3nt: TGCGCCAGCAGCCAAGGAATAACTAGCGGGGGGTCGGATACGCAGTATTTT
CDR3aa: CASSQGITSGGSDTQYF

abundance: NA
d_gene: TRBD1
j_gene: TRBJ1-2
v_gene: TRBV6-5
CDR3nt: TGTGCCAGCAGTTTAACAGGGGGCTATGGCTACACCTTC
CDR3aa: CASSLTGGYGYTF

abundance: NA
d_gene: TRBD1
j_gene: TRBJ2-6
v_gene: TRBV28
CDR3nt: TGTGCCAGCAGTTTCGCAGGGGGAAGGTCCGGGGCCAACGTCCTGACTTTC
CDR3aa: CASSFAGGRSGANVLTF

abundance: NA
d_gene: NA
j_gene: TRBJ2-5
v_gene: TRBV2
CDR3nt: TGTGCCAGCAGTGACCCCCGGGAGACCCAGTACTTC
CDR3aa: CASSDPRETQYF

abundance: NA
d_gene: TRBD1
j_gene: TRBJ1-1
v_gene: TRBV4-1
CDR3nt: TGCGCCAGCAGCCAAGATTGGCAGGGGGCCACTGAAGCTTTCTTT
CDR3aa: CASSQDWQGATEAFF